This T cell receptor (beta chain) was captured in a study of early T cells in non-severe SARS-CoV-2 infection. Study summary: From unsorted whole blood, bulk RNA was sequenced, and the chains remained unpaired.

Each single cDNA molecule received a unique molecular identifier. MiXCR, run by TCRdb on the 5' RACE reads, gives a single entry per CDR3 protein. This table holds some 35,000 distinct CDR3 sequences, roughly 5.4% found once. Ten or more counts support this clonotype. This TCR derives from an adult who was a healthcare worker with PCR-confirmed SARS-CoV-2 infection or an uninfected control (not recorded which). The specimen was whole blood.

The CDR3 DNA follows: TGTGCCAGCAGTTACATACGGCTCTCCTACGAGCAGTACTTC. This codes for CASSYIRLSYEQYF. This sequence joins TRBV6-2 or TRBV6-3 and TRBJ2-7; the D is unclear. Germline-derived CDR1 and CDR2 are MNHEY and SVGEGT. V was clipped by 2 bases and J by 0 bases, with 8 bases between them. The CDR3 contains 14 residues.